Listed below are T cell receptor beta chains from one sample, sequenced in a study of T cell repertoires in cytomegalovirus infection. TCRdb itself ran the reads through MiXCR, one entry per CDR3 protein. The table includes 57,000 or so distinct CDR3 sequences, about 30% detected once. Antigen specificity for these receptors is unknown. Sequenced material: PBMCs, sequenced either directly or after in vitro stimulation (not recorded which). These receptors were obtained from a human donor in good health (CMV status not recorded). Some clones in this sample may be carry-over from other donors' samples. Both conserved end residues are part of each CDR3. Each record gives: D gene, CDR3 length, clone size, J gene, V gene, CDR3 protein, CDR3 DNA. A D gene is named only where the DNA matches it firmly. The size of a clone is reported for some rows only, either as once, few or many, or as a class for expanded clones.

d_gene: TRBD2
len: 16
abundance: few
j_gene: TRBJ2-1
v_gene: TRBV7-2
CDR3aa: CASSLAFAGGPDEQFF
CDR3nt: TGTGCCAGCAGCTTAGCGTTCGCGGGGGGGCCGGATGAGCAGTTCTTC

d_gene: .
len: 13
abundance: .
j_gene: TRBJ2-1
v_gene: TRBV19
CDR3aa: CASSTRLNNEQFF
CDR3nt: TGTGCCAGTAGTACGCGATTGAACAATGAGCAGTTCTTC

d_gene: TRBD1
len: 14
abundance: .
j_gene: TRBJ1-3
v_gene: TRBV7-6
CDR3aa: CASSPTGPGNTIYF
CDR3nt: TGTGCCAGCAGCCCGACAGGGCCTGGAAACACCATATATTTT

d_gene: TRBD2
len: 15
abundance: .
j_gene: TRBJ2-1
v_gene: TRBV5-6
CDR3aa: CASWRGPGGPDEQFF
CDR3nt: TGTGCCAGTTGGCGAGGACCGGGGGGGCCCGATGAGCAGTTCTTC

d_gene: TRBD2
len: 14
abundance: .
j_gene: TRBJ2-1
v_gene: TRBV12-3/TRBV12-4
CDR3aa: CASSPGLIRNEQFF
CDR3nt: TGTGCCAGCAGTCCGGGACTAATTCGCAATGAGCAGTTCTTC

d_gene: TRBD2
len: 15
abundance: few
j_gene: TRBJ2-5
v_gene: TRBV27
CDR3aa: CASSVYSGTLETQYF
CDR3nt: TGTGCCAGCAGCGTTTATAGCGGGACGTTAGAGACCCAGTACTTC

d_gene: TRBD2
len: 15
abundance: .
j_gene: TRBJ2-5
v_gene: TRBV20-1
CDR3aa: CSARDSTSGQETQYF
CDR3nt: TGCAGTGCTAGAGATAGCACTAGCGGGCAAGAGACCCAGTACTTC

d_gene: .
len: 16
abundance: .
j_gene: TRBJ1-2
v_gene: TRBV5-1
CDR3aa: CASSLAIVSTNYGYTF
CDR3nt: TGCGCCAGCAGCTTGGCGATCGTCAGCACTAACTATGGCTACACCTTC

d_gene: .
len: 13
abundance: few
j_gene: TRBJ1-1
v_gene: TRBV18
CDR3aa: CASSRGENTEAFF
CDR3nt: TGTGCCAGCTCACGTGGGGAGAACACTGAAGCTTTCTTT

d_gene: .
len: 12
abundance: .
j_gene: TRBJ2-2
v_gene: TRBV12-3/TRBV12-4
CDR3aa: CASSFYTGELFF
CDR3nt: TGTGCCAGCAGTTTTTACACCGGGGAGCTGTTTTTT

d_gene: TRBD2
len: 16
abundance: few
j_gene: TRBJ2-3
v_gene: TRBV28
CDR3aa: CASIPPSGGLTDTQYF
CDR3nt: TGTGCCAGCATCCCTCCTAGCGGGGGGTTGACAGATACGCAGTATTTT

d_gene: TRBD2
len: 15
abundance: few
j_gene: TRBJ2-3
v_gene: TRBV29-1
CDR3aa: CSVGWAGGPTDTQYF
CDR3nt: TGCAGCGTTGGGTGGGCGGGGGGGCCCACAGATACGCAGTATTTT

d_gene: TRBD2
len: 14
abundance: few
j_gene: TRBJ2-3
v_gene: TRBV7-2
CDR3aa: CASSPLAGRDTQYF
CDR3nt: TGTGCCAGCAGCCCACTAGCGGGACGCGATACGCAGTATTTT

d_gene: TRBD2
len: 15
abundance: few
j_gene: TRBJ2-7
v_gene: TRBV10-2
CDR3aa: CASTSGGAVSYEQYF
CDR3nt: TGCGCCAGCACTAGCGGGGGGGCAGTCTCCTACGAGCAGTACTTC

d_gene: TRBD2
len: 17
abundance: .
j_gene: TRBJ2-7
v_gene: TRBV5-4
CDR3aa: CASSLGLAGVDSYEQYF
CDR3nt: TGTGCCAGCAGCTTGGGACTAGCGGGAGTCGACTCCTACGAGCAGTACTTC

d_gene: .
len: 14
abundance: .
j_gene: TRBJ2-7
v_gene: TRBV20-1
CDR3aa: CSARDPGGTGEQYF
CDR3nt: TGCAGTGCTAGAGATCCGGGAGGAACAGGGGAGCAGTACTTC

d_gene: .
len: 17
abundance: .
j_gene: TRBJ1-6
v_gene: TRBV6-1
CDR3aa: CASSEDRGRTMGSPLHF
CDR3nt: TGTGCCAGCAGTGAAGATAGGGGCAGAACTATGGGTTCACCCCTCCACTTT

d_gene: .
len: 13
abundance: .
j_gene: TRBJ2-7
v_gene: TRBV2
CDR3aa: CASSVRRPYEQYF
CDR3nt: TGTGCCAGCAGTGTTCGGAGGCCCTACGAGCAGTACTTC

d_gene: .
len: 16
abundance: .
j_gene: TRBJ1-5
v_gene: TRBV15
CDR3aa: CATSRGNRGINQPQHF
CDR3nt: TGTGCCACCAGCAGAGGAAATAGGGGGATCAATCAGCCCCAGCATTTT

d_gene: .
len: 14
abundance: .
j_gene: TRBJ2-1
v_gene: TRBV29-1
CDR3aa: CSVLRSPSYNEQFF
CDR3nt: TGCAGCGTATTGAGGAGCCCCTCCTACAATGAGCAGTTCTTC

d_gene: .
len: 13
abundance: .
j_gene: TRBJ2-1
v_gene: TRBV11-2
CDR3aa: CATSLDFLNEQFF
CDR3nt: TGTGCCACCAGCCTTGACTTTCTCAATGAGCAGTTCTTC

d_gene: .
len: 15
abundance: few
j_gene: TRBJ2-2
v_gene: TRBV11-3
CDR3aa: CASSQDGIHTGELFF
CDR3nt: TGTGCCAGCAGCCAGGACGGTATTCACACCGGGGAGCTGTTTTTT

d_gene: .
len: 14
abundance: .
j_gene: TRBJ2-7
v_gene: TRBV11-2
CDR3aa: CASSPRTANYEQYF
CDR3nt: TGTGCCAGCAGCCCACGGACAGCGAACTACGAGCAGTACTTC

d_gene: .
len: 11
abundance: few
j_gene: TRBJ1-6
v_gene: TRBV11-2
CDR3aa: CASSLNSPLHF
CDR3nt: TGTGCCAGCAGCTTAAATTCACCCCTCCACTTT

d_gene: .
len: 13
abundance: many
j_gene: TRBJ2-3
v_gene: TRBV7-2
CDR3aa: CASSFDGPDTQYF
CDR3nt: TGTGCCAGCAGCTTTGATGGGCCAGATACGCAGTATTTT

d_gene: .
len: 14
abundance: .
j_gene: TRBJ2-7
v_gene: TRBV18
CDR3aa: CASSPRPGAHEQYF
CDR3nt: TGTGCCAGCTCACCACGACCGGGGGCCCACGAGCAGTACTTC

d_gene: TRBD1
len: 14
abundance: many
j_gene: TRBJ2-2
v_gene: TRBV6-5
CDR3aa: CASSYDRGVGELFF
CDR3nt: TGTGCCAGCAGTTACGACAGGGGAGTCGGGGAGCTGTTTTTT

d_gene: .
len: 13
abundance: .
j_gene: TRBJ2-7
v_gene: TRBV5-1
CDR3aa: CASNDLGAYEQYF
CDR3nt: TGCGCCAGCAATGACCTAGGGGCCTACGAGCAGTACTTC

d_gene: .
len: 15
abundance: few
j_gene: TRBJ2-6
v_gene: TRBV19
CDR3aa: CASSISGAGANVLTF
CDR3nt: TGTGCCAGTAGTATTTCGGGGGCTGGGGCCAACGTCCTGACTTTC

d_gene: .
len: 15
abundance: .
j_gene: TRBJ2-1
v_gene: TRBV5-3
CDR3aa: CASSLPGGSYNEQFF
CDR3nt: TGTGCCAGCAGCCTACCCGGTGGATCCTACAATGAGCAGTTCTTC

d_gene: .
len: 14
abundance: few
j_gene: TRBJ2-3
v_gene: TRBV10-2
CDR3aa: CASSELGRTDTQYF
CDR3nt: TGCGCCAGCAGTGAGTTAGGGCGCACAGATACGCAGTATTTT

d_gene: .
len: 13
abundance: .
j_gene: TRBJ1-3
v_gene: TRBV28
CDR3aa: CASSLRRFDTIYF
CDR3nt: TGTGCCAGCAGTTTGCGACGGTTTGACACCATATATTTT

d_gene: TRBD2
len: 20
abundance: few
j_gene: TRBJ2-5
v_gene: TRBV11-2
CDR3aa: CASSLSPLRLAGGQRETQYF
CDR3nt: TGTGCCAGCAGCTTATCCCCCCTACGACTAGCGGGAGGGCAACGGGAGACCCAGTACTTC